Listed below are T cell receptor beta chains from one sample, sequenced in a study of OX40 agonist ivuxolimab in advanced cancers. Sequencing was performed with immunoSEQ multiplex PCR; in TCRdb, only in-frame clones are kept and a portion is missing. The sample records about 67,000 clones, over 70% being singletons. Sequenced here: CD4+ or CD8+ T cells sorted from blood, sampled in a trial of the OX40 agonist ivuxolimab. These TCRs come from an adult with an advanced solid tumor such as melanoma, head and neck, liver or kidney cancer. Both conserved end residues are part of each CDR3. The D gene is left open where the match is weak. For some rows the clone size is stated as once, few or many, or as a class when expanded; others skip it.

j_call | v_call | clone_size | d_call | cdr3_aa | cdr3_nt
TRBJ2-5 | TRBV19 | NA | TRBD1 | CASSPPGQQETQYF | TGTGCCAGTAGTCCTCCGGGACAGCAAGAGACCCAGTACTTC
TRBJ1-3 | TRBV9 | NA | NA | CASSPLGPSGNTIYF | TGTGCCAGCAGCCCCCTGGGGCCCTCTGGAAACACCATATATTTT
TRBJ2-7 | TRBV7-9 | NA | NA | CASSSQDHEQYF | TGTGCCAGCAGCTCCCAGGATCACGAGCAGTACTTC
TRBJ1-3 | TRBV5-1 | NA | NA | CASSLSGAGVNTIYF | TGCGCCAGCAGCTTGTCGGGGGCAGGGGTAAACACCATATATTTT
TRBJ1-6 | TRBV2 | NA | TRBD1 | CASSITGGNSPLHF | TGTGCCAGCAGTATTACAGGGGGGAATTCACCCCTCCACTTT
TRBJ1-1 | TRBV7-2 | once | TRBD1 | CASSVRQGGTEAFF | TGTGCCAGCAGCGTAAGACAGGGTGGGACTGAAGCTTTCTTT
TRBJ1-3 | TRBV5-4 | few | NA | CATSRRGDPGNTIYF | TGTGCCACCTCCCGGAGGGGTGACCCTGGAAACACCATATATTTT
TRBJ2-2 | TRBV27 | NA | NA | CASSSQAYTGELFF | TGTGCCAGCAGTTCCCAGGCCTATACGGGGGAGCTGTTTTTT
TRBJ2-7 | TRBV27 | once | TRBD2 | CASSPEGLAGKGEQYF | TGTGCCAGCAGTCCCGAGGGACTAGCGGGAAAGGGCGAGCAGTACTTC
TRBJ1-6 | TRBV5-1 | few | NA | CASRSEDRYNSPLHF | TGCGCCAGCAGAAGCGAGGACCGCTATAATTCACCCCTCCACTTT
TRBJ2-1 | TRBV29-1 | NA | NA | CSVEGPPVEQFF | TGCAGCGTTGAAGGGCCCCCGGTGGAGCAGTTCTTC
TRBJ2-1 | TRBV11-2 | NA | NA | CASSFNRDQRNNEQFF | TGTGCCAGCAGCTTCAACCGGGACCAAAGGAACAATGAGCAGTTCTTC
TRBJ2-1 | TRBV4-2 | NA | TRBD2 | CASSQDGLAGSSYNEQFF | TGTGCCAGCAGCCAAGATGGGCTAGCGGGGAGCTCCTACAATGAGCAGTTCTTC
TRBJ2-1 | TRBV12-5 | NA | NA | CASAPDYNEQFF | TGTGCTAGTGCTCCGGACTACAATGAGCAGTTCTTC
TRBJ2-5 | TRBV5-1 | NA | NA | CASSSGGETQYF | TGCGCCAGCAGCTCGGGTGGTGAGACCCAGTACTTC
TRBJ1-4 | TRBV7-2 | few | TRBD1 | CASSLGQGNEKLFF | TGTGCCAGCAGCTTGGGACAGGGCAATGAAAAACTGTTTTTT
TRBJ1-1 | TRBV30 | NA | NA | CAWSRGDDRAAFF | TGTGCCTGGAGTAGGGGAGACGATCGGGCGGCTTTCTTT
TRBJ2-5 | TRBV11-3 | NA | TRBD2 | CASSLRGTSGRAETQYF | TGTGCCAGCAGCTTAAGGGGAACTAGCGGGAGGGCAGAGACCCAGTACTTC
TRBJ1-5 | TRBV28 | NA | NA | CASSPNLTGRQPQHF | TGTGCCAGCAGTCCGAATCTGACAGGTCGACAGCCCCAGCATTTT
TRBJ2-7 | TRBV19 | NA | NA | CASSTGLDYEQYF | TGTGCCAGTAGTACAGGGTTGGACTACGAGCAGTACTTC
TRBJ2-5 | TRBV7-2 | once | NA | CASSLGSGGANQETQYF | TGTGCCAGCAGCTTAGGGTCCGGGGGCGCCAACCAAGAGACCCAGTACTTC
TRBJ1-1 | TRBV9 | NA | TRBD1 | CASSEGTDLNTEAFF | TGTGCCAGCAGCGAAGGGACAGATCTGAACACTGAAGCTTTCTTT
TRBJ2-7 | TRBV6-5 | NA | NA | CAATSGGHEQYF | TGTGCCGCCACTTCCGGGGGACACGAGCAGTACTTC
TRBJ2-1 | TRBV7-7 | NA | TRBD2 | CASSPGLVGNEQFF | TGTGCCAGCAGCCCGGGACTAGTTGGCAATGAGCAGTTCTTC
TRBJ2-7 | TRBV7-9 | NA | NA | CASSLSQASYEQYF | TGTGCCAGCAGCTTAAGTCAGGCCTCCTACGAGCAGTACTTC
TRBJ1-3 | TRBV7-2 | NA | NA | CASSLQASGNTIYF | TGTGCCAGCAGCTTACAGGCCTCTGGAAACACCATATATTTT
TRBJ2-1 | TRBV29-1 | NA | NA | CSVGGGIYNEQFF | TGCAGCGTTGGCGGCGGTATCTACAATGAGCAGTTCTTC
TRBJ1-2 | TRBV28 | NA | NA | CASSLGASSYGYTF | TGTGCCAGCAGTTTGGGGGCTAGTTCGTATGGCTACACCTTC
TRBJ2-1 | TRBV11-1 | NA | TRBD2 | CASSPGREGNEQFF | TGTGCCAGCAGCCCCGGAAGGGAGGGGAATGAGCAGTTCTTC
TRBJ2-7 | TRBV11-2 | NA | NA | CASSLGRGHHYEQYF | TGTGCCAGCAGCTTAGGCCGGGGGCACCACTACGAGCAGTACTTC
TRBJ2-3 | TRBV27 | NA | TRBD1 | CASSLDRGIPDTQYF | TGTGCCAGCAGTTTAGACAGGGGCATCCCAGATACGCAGTATTTT
TRBJ1-3 | TRBV7-8 | NA | TRBD1 | CASSYSARQGSGNTIYF | TGTGCCAGCAGCTACAGCGCCCGACAGGGTTCTGGAAACACCATATATTTT
TRBJ2-4 | TRBV7-2 | few | TRBD2 | CASSFLSSGGRENIQYF | TGTGCCAGCAGCTTCCTTTCTAGCGGGGGGCGCGAAAACATTCAGTACTTC
TRBJ2-3 | TRBV28 | NA | TRBD2 | CASRGLGPADTQYF | TGTGCCAGCCGGGGACTAGGGCCGGCAGATACGCAGTATTTT
TRBJ1-4 | TRBV5-6 | NA | NA | CASSLLAGGRKLFF | TGTGCCAGCAGCTTGTTGGCGGGGGGTAGAAAACTGTTTTTT
TRBJ2-6 | TRBV18 | NA | NA | CASSRNSGYSGANVLTF | TGTGCCAGCTCACGAAACAGCGGCTACTCTGGGGCCAACGTCCTGACTTTC
TRBJ2-1 | TRBV5-1 | NA | NA | CASSWGRPTYNEQFF | TGCGCCAGCAGCTGGGGACGGCCAACCTACAATGAGCAGTTCTTC
TRBJ2-1 | TRBV4-2 | NA | TRBD2 | CASSPSTGTSGGLYNEQFF | TGTGCCAGCAGCCCCTCCACCGGGACTAGCGGGGGACTCTACAATGAGCAGTTCTTC
TRBJ2-1 | TRBV12-5 | NA | NA | CASGRDRLSNEQFF | TGTGCTAGTGGGAGAGACCGCTTGTCCAATGAGCAGTTCTTC
TRBJ2-7 | TRBV30 | NA | NA | CAWSGQFYEQYF | TGTGCCTGGAGTGGACAGTTCTACGAGCAGTACTTC